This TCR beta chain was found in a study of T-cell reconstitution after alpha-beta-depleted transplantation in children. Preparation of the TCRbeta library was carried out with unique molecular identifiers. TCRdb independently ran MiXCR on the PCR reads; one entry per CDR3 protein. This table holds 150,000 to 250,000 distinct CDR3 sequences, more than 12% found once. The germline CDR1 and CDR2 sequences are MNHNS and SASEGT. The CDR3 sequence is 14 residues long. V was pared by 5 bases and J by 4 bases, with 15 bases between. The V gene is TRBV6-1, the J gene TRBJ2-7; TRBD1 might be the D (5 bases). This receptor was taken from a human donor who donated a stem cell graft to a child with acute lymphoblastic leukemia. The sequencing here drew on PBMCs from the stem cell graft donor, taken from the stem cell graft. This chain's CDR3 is CASSTQVGPYEQYF. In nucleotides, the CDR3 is TGTGCCAGCAGTACACAGGTTGGCCCTTACGAGCAGTACTTC.